The T cell receptor beta chain under discussion was sequenced for a study of identical twins. Notes on this clonotype: Its antigen is unidentified.

Healthy Caucasian donors formed the entire cohort. Study-wide findings and caveats: The same donors were not followed; conclusions instead depended on cross-sectional statistical analysis. Cord blood beta clonotypes present at high abundance carried fewer insertions; no such pattern appeared in memory repertoires. Invariant MAIT and iNKT cells may have partly biased zero-insertion analyses.

CDR1 and CDR2 from the germline V gene are SGHDT and YYEEEE. V was clipped by 4 bases and J by 9 bases, with 15 bases between them. There are 13 residues in the CDR3. TCRdb reprocessed the 5' RACE reads with MiXCR, giving one entry per CDR3 protein. The sample lists 400,000 or so distinct CDR3 sequences, approximately 8.7% occurring once. The V call is TRBV5-6, the J call TRBJ2-3; D is perhaps TRBD2 (5 bases). This clonotype was sampled from a woman aged 50 to 60 in good health. Sequenced input: naive T cells sorted from blood. CDR3: CASSTGLSGTQYF. CDR3 nucleotide sequence: TGTGCCAGCAGCACTGGACTCTCAGGAACGCAGTATTTT.